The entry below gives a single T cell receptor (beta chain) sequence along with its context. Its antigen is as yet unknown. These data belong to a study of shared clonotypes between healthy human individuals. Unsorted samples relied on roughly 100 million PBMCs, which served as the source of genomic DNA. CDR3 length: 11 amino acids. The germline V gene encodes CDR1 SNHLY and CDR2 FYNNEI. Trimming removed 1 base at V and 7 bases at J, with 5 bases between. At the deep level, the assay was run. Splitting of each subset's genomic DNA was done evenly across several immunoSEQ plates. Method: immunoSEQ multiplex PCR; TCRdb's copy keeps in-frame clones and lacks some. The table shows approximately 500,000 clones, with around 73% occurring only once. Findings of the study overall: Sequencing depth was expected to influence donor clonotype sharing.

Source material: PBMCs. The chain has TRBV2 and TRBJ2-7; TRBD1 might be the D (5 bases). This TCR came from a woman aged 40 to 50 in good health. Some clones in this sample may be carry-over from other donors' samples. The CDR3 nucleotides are TGTGCCAGCAGTGAAGAGGGGGAGCAGTACTTC. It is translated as CASSEEGEQYF.